The present T cell receptor beta chain was sequenced within a study of blood T cell repertoires in COVID-19. About the study: Researchers got acute and convalescent COVID-19 samples from the United States, Italy and Spain. The cDNA or gDNA used as material had been derived from T cells, B-cell-depleted T cells, or PBMCs.

Looked up from germline, CDR1 is SGHRS and CDR2 is YFSETQ. Germline trimming cut 4 bases from V and 6 bases from J; bases unmatched to any gene: 16. The length of the CDR3 is 17 residues. A Seattle source enrolled patients during active infection and followed them longitudinally. Per the original methods: Amplified reference gene primers provided the basis for estimating nucleated cell counts. Only in-frame clones appear in the TCRdb table, and some are missing; sequencing was by immunoSEQ multiplex PCR. V and J calls and clone size are those listed in that table; D and trimming were worked out from the DNA. The table lists hundreds of thousands of clones, about 87% of them singletons.

This TCR was recovered from a woman between 55 and 75 years old with COVID-19, enrolled during active disease. The gene calls are TRBV5-1 and TRBJ2-1, with 7 bases lining up with TRBD2. Input material: peripheral blood. The CDR3 DNA reads TGCGCCAGCAGCCATCGGGCTAGCGGCCTCCTCGCCAATGAGCAGTTCTTC. Its translation is CASSHRASGLLANEQFF.